This T cell receptor (beta chain) was identified during a study of OX40 agonist ivuxolimab in advanced cancers. Study details: Recorded diagnoses for dose-escalation patients were hepatocellular carcinoma, melanoma, renal cell or head and neck cancer. Study-level results: Relative to CD4+ cells, CD8+ T cells on average had more expanded clones. Specificity for antigen went undetermined in the expanded peripheral T cells.

About this clone itself: Its matching antigen is unknown.

Sequencing used immunoSEQ multiplex PCR; TCRdb keeps in-frame clones, though not all of them. This repertoire shows more than 100,000 clones, approximately 94% found once; its top ten account for roughly 1%. CDR3 length: 15 residues. Trimming at V came to 1 base and at J to 5 bases, leaving 7 bases not matched to a gene. Germline assignment: CDR1 SGHRS and CDR2 YFSETQ. This clonotype was sampled from an adult with an advanced solid tumor such as melanoma, head and neck, liver or kidney cancer. The gene calls are TRBV5-1 and TRBJ2-7; 9 bases fit TRBD1. This material consisted of CD4+ or CD8+ T cells sorted from blood, taken in a trial of the OX40 agonist ivuxolimab. In DNA, the CDR3 is TGCGCCAGCAGCTTGCGCAGGACAGGGGACCACGAGCAGTACTTC. Its translation: CASSLRRTGDHEQYF. The full variable domain, rest sourced from reference TRBV5-1 and TRBJ2-7, is KAGVTQTPRYLIKTRGQQVTLSCSPISGHRSVSWYQQTPGQGLQFLFEYFSETQRNKGNFPGRFSGRQFSNSRSEMNVSTLELGDSALYLCASSLRRTGDHEQYFGPGTRLTVT.